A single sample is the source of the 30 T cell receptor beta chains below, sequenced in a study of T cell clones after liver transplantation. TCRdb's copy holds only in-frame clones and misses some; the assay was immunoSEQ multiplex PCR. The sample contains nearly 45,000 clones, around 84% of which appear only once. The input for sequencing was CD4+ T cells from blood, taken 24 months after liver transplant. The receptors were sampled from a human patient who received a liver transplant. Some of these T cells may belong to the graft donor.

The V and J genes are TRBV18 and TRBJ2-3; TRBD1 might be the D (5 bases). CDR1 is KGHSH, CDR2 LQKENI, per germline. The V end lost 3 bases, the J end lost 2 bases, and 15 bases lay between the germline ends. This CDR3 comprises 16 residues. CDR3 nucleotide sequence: TGTGCCAGCTCACCCTACAGGAATTCGAACACAGATACGCAGTATTTT. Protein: CASSPYRNSNTDTQYF.

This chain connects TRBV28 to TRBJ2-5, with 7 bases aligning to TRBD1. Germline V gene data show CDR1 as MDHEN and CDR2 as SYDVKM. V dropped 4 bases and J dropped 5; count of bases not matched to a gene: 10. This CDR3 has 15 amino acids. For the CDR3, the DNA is TGTGCCAGCAGTTCCCCGGGACAGATGCAGGAGACCCAGTACTTC. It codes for CASSSPGQMQETQYF.

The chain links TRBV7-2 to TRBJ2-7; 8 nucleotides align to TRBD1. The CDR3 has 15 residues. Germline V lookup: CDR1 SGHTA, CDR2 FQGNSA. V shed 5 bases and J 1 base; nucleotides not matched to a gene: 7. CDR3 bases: TGTGCCAGCAGCCAAGGACAGGGCTTATCCTACGAGCAGTACTTC. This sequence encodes CASSQGQGLSYEQYF.

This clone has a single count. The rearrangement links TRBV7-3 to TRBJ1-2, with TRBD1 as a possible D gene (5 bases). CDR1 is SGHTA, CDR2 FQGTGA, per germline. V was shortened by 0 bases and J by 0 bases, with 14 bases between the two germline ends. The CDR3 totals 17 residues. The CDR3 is CASSLTEQGRANYGYTF. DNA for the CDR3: TGTGCCAGCAGCTTAACCGAGCAGGGCCGAGCTAACTATGGCTACACCTTC.

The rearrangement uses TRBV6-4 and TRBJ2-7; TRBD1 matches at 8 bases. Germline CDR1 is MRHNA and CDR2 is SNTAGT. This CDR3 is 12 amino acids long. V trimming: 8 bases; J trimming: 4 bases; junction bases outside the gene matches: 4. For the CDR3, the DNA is TGTGCCAGCCGAGGACAGGGTTACGAGCAGTACTTC. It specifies CASRGQGYEQYF.

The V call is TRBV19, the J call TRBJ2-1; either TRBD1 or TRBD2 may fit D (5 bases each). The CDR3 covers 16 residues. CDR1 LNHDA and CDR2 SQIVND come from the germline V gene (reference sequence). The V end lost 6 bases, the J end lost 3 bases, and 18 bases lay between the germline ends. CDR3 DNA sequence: TGTGCCAGTAGCTACCCCGGGGCCCCAAGCTACAATGAGCAGTTCTTC. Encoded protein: CASSYPGAPSYNEQFF.

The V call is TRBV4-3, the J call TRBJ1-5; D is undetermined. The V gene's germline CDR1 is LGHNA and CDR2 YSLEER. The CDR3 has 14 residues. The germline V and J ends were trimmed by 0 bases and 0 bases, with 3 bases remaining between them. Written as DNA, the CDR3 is TGCGCCAGCAGCCAAGAAAGTAGCAATCAGCCCCAGCATTTT. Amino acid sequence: CASSQESSNQPQHF.

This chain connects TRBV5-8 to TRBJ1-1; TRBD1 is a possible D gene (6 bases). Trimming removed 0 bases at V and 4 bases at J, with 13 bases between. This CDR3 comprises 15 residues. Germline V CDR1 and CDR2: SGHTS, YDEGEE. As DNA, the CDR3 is TGTGCCAGCAGCTTGGTTGGGGGCCGGATCACTGAAGCTTTCTTT. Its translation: CASSLVGGRITEAFF.

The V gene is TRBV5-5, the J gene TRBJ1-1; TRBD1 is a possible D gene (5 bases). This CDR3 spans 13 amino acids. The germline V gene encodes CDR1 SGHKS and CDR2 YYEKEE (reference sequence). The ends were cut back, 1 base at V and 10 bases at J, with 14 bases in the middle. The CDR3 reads CASSLSDTVGAFF. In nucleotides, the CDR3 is TGTGCCAGCAGCTTGTCGGACACTGTAGGAGCTTTCTTT.

The CDR3 DNA reads as TGTGCCAGCAGTGAAGTTAACGCCGAGCAGTACTTC. It encodes CASSEVNAEQYF. The chain combines TRBV6-1 with TRBJ2-7; D unclear. The germline CDR1 and CDR2 sequences are MNHNS and SASEGT. The CDR3 consists of 12 residues. The V and J ends lost 1 base and 6 bases respectively, with 7 bases between them.

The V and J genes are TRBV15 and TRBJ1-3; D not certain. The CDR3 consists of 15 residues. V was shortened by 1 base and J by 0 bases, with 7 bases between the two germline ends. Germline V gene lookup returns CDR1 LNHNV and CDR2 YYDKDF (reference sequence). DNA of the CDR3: TGTGCCACCAGCAGAGGGGGAGGCTCTGGAAACACCATATATTTT. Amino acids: CATSRGGGSGNTIYF. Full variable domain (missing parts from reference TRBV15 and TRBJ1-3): DAMVIQNPRYQVTQFGKPVTLSCSQTLNHNVMYWYQQKSSQAPKLLFHYYDKDFNNEADTPDNFQSRRPNTSFCFLDIRSPGLGDTAMYLCATSRGGGSGNTIYFGEGSWLTVV.

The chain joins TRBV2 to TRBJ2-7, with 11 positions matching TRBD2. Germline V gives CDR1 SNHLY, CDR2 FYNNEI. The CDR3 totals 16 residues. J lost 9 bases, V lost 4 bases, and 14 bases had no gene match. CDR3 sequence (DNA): TGTGCCAGCAGTGTAGCGGGAGGGCCTGTTCCCCCTCGGCAGTACTTC. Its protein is CASSVAGGPVPPRQYF.

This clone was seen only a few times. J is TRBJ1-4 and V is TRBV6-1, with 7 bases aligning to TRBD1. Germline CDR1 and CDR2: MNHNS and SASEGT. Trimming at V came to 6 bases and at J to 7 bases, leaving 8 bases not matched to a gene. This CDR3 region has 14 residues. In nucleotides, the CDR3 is TGTGCCAGCAGGGTAGACAGGGAGGGTGAAAAACTGTTTTTT. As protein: CASRVDREGEKLFF.

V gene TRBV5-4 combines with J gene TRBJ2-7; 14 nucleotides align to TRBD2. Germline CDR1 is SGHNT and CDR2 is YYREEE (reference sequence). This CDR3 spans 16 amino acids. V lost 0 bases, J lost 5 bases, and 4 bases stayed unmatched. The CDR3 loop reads CASSLVGTSGSNEQYF. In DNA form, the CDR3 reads TGTGCCAGCAGCTTGGTGGGGACTAGCGGGAGTAACGAGCAGTACTTC.

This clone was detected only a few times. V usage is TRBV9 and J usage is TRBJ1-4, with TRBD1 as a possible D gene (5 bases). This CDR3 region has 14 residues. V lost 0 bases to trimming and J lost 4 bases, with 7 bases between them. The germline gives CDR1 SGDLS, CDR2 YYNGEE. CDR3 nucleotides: TGTGCCAGCAGCGTAGGAGACAGTAATGAAAAACTGTTTTTT. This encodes CASSVGDSNEKLFF.

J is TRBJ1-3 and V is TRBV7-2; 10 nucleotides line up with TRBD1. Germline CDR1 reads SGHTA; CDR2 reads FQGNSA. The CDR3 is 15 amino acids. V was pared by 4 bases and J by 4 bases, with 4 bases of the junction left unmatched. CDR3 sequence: CASSSDRGPGNTIYF. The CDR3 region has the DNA TGTGCCAGCAGCTCTGACAGGGGGCCCGGAAACACCATATATTTT. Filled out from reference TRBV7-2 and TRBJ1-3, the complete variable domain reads GAGVSQSPSNKVTEKGKDVELRCDPISGHTALYWYRQSLGQGLEFLIYFQGNSAPDKSGLPSDRFSAERTGGSVSTLTIQRTQQEDSAVYLCASSSDRGPGNTIYFGEGSWLTVV.

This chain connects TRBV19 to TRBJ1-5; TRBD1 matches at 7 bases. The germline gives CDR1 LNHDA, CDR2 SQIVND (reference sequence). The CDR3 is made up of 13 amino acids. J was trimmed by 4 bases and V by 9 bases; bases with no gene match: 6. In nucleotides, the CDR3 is TGTGCCAGCCAGACAGGGCCTAATCAGCCCCAGCATTTT. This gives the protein CASQTGPNQPQHF.

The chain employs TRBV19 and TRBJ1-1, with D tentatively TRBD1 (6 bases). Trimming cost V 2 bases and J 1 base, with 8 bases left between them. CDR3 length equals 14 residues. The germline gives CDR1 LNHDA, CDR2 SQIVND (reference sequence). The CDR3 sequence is CASSIQGWNTEAFF. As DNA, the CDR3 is TGTGCCAGTAGTATACAGGGGTGGAACACTGAAGCTTTCTTT.

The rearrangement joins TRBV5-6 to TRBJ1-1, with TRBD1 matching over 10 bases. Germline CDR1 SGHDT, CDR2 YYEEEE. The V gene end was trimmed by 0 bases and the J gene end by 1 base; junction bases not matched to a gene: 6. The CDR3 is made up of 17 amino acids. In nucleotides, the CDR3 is TGTGCCAGCAGCTTGGCTCGAAGACAGGGGGCGAACACTGAAGCTTTCTTT. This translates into CASSLARRQGANTEAFF.

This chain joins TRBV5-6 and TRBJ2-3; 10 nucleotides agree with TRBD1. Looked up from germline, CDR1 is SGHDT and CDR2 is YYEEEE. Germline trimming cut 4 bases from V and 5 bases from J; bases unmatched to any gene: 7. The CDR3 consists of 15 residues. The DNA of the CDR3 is TGTGCCAGCAGCCCCGACAGGGGGCTACAAGATACGCAGTATTTT. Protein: CASSPDRGLQDTQYF.

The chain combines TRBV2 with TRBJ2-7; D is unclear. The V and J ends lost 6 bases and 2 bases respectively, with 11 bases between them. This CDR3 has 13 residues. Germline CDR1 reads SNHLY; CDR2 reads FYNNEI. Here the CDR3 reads CASRSGQTYEQYF. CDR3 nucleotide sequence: TGTGCCAGCAGGTCCGGGCAAACCTACGAGCAGTACTTC.

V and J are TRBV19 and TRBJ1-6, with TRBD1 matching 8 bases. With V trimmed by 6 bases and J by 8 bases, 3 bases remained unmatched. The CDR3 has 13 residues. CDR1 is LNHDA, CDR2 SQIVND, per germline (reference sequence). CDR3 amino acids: CASSRDRYSPLHF. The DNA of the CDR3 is TGTGCCAGTAGCCGGGACAGGTATTCACCCCTCCACTTT.

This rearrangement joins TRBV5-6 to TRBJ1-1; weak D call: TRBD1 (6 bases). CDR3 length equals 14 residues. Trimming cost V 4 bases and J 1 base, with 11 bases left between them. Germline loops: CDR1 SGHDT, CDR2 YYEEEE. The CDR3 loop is CASSLDRRNTEAFF. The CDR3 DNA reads TGTGCCAGCAGCCTTGACAGGAGGAACACTGAAGCTTTCTTT.

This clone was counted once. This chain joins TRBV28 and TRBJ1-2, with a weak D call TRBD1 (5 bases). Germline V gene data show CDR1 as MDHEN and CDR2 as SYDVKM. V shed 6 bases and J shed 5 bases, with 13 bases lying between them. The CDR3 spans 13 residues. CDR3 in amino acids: CASRPRDGYGYTF. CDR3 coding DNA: TGTGCCAGCAGGCCCCGGGACGGATATGGCTACACCTTC.

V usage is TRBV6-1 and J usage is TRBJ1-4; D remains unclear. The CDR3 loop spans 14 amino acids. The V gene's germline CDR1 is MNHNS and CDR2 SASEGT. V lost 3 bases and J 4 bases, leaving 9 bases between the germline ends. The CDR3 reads CASSDWQLNEKLFF. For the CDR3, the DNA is TGTGCCAGCAGTGATTGGCAGCTTAATGAAAAACTGTTTTTT.

Here the CDR3 reads CASSQGSRTGELFF. DNA of the CDR3: TGTGCCAGCAGCCAAGGAAGTCGGACCGGGGAGCTGTTTTTT. This sequence joins TRBV7-2 and TRBJ2-2; D not certain. The CDR3 has 14 amino acids. V lost 5 bases and J lost 5, with 12 bases in between. Germline loops: CDR1 SGHTA, CDR2 FQGNSA.

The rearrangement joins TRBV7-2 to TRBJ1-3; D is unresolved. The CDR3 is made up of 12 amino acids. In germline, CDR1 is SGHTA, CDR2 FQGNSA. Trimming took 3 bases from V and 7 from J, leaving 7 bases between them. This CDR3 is CASSFDRNTIYF. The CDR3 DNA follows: TGTGCCAGCAGCTTTGACCGGAACACCATATATTTT.

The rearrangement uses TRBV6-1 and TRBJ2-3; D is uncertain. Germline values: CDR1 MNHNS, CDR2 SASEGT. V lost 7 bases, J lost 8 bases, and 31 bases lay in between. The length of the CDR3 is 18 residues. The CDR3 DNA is TGTGCCAGCACTGATCTACGATCGGGTGGTATCAAACGGGTTACGCAGTATTTT. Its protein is CASTDLRSGGIKRVTQYF.

The CDR3 spells CASSVGDTSTYEQYF. CDR3 coding DNA: TGTGCCAGCAGCGTAGGGGACACTTCAACCTACGAGCAGTACTTC. The chain joins TRBV9 to TRBJ2-5; D may be TRBD1 (6 bases). The DNA end is more similar to TRBJ2-7, so the J call may be wrong. The CDR3 extends over 15 amino acids. Germline CDR1 is SGDLS and CDR2 is YYNGEE.

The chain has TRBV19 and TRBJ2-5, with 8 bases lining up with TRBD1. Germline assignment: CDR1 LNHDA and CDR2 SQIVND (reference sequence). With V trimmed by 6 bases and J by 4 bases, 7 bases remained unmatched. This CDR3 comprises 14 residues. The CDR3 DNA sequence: TGTGCCAGTAGGGCGACAGGGGCTGGAGAGACCCAGTACTTC. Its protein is CASRATGAGETQYF.